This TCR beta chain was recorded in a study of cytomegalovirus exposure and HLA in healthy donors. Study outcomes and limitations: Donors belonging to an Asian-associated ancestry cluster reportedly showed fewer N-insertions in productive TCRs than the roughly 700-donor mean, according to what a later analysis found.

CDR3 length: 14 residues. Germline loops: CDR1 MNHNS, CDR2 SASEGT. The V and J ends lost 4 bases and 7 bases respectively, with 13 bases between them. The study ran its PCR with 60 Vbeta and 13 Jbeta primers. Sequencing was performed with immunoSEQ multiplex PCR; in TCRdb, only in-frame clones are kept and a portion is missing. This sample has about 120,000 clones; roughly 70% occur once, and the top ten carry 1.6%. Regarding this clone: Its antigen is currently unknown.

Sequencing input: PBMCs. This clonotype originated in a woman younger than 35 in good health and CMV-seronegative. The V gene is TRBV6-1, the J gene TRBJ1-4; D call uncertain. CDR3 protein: CASSAAGIGEKLFF. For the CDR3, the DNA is TGTGCCAGCAGTGCGGCGGGGATAGGTGAAAAACTGTTTTTT.